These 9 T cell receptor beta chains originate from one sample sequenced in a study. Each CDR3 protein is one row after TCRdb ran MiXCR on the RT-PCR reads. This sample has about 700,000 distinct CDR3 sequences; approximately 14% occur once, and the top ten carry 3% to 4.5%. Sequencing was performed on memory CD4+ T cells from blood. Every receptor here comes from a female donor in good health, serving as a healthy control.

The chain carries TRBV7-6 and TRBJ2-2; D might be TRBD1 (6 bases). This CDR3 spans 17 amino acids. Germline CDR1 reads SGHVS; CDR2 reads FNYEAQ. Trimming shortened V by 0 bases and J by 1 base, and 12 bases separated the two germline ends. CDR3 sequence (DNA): TGTGCCAGCAGCTTAGCCCCAGGGGCGCTGAACACCGGGGAGCTGTTTTTT. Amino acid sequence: CASSLAPGALNTGELFF.

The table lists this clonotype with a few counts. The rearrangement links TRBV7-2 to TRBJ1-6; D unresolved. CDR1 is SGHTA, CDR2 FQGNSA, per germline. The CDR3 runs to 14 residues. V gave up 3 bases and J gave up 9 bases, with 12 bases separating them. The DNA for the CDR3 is TGTGCCAGCAGCTTCTATGAGCTTTCTTCACCCCTCCACTTT. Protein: CASSFYELSSPLHF.

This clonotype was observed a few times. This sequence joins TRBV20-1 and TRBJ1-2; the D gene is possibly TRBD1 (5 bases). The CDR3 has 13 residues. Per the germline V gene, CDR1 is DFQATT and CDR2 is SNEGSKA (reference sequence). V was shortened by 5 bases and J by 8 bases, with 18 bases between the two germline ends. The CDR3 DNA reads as TGCAGTGCTGGGGACTCCGGGTTTTACGGCTACACCTTC. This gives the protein CSAGDSGFYGYTF.

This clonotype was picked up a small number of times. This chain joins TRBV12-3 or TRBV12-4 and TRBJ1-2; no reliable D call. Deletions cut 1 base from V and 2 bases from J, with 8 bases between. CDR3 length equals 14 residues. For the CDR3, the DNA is TGTGCCAGCAGTTTAGGGACTTTCAACTATGGCTACACCTTC. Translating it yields CASSLGTFNYGYTF.

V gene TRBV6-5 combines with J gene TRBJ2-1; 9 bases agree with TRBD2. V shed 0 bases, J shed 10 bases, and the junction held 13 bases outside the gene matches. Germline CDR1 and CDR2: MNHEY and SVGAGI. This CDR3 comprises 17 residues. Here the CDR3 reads CASSYSPGAGGQEEQFF. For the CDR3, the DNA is TGTGCCAGCAGTTACTCCCCTGGGGCGGGAGGGCAGGAAGAGCAGTTCTTC.

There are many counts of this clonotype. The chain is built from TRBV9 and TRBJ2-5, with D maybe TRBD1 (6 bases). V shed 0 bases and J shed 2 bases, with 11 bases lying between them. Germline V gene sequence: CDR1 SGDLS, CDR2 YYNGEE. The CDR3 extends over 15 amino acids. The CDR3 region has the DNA TGTGCCAGCAGCGTAGACGGGACATCTCAAGAGACCCAGTACTTC. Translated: CASSVDGTSQETQYF.

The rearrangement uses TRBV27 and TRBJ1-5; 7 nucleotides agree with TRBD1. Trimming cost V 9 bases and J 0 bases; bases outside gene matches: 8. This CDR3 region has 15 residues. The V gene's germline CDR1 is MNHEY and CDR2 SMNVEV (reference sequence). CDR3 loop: CARGNRGPSNQPQHF. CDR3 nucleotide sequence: TGTGCCAGGGGAAACAGGGGCCCTAGCAATCAGCCCCAGCATTTT.

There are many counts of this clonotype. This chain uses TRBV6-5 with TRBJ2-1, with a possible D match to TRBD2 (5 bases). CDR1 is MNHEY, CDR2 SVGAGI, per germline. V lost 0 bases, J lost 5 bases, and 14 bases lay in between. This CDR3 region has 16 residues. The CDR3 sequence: CASSYSSPPGNNEQFF. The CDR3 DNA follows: TGTGCCAGCAGTTACTCTTCGCCACCGGGAAACAATGAGCAGTTCTTC.

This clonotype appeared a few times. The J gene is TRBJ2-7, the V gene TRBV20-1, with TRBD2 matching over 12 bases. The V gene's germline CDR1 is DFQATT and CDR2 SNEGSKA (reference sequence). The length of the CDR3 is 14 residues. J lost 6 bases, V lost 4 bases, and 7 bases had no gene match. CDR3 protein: CSAKAWTSGTEQYF. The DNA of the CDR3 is TGCAGTGCTAAGGCTTGGACTAGCGGGACCGAGCAGTACTTC.